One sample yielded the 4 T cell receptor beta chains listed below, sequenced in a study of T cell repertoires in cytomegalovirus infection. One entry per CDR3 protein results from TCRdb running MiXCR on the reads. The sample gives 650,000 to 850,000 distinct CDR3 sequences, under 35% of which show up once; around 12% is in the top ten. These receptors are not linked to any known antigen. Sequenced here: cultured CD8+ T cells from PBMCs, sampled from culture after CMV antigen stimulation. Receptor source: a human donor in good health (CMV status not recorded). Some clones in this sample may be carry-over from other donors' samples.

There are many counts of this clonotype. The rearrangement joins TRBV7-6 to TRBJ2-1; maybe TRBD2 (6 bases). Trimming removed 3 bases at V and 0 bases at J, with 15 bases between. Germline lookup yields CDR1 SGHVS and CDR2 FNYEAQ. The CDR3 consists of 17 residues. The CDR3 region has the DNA TGTGCCAGCAGCTTTTTTGGCGGGGTCCTCTCCTACAATGAGCAGTTCTTC. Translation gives CASSFFGGVLSYNEQFF.

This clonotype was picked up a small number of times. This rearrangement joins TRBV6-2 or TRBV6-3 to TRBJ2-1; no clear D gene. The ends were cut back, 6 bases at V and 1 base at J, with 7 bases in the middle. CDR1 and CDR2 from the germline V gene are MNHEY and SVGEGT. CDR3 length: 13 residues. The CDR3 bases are TGTGCCAGCAGCGGGTTATCCTACAATGAGCAGTTCTTC. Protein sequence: CASSGLSYNEQFF.

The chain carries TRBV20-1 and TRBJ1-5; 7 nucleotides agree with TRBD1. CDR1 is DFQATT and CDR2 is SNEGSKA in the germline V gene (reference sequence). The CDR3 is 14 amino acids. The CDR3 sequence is CRAGQRNSNQPQHF. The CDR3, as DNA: TGCAGAGCGGGACAGCGAAATAGCAATCAGCCCCAGCATTTT.

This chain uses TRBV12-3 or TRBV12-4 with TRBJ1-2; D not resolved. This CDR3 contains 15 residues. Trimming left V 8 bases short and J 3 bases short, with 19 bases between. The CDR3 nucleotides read TGTGCCAGCGGGTCCGGGCCTGGCCTTGACTATGGCTACACCTTC. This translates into CASGSGPGLDYGYTF.